This T cell receptor beta chain was obtained from a study of cytomegalovirus exposure and HLA in healthy donors. On the study more broadly: There were 350 to 400 genotyped donors. Of these, about 80% fell in the genetic ancestry cluster associated with self-reported Caucasian donors.

The PCR made use of 60 Vbeta and 13 Jbeta primers. Measured with immunoSEQ multiplex PCR; TCRdb has only the in-frame clones, and not every one. The sample contains over 70,000 clones, roughly 78% of which appear only once. Germline CDR1 MDHEN, CDR2 SYDVKM. V was pared by 4 bases and J by 3 bases, with 19 bases between. The CDR3 sequence is 17 residues long. Study-wide findings and caveats: Analysis performed later showed TCR beta chains linked to HLA being more clonally expanded than equally common others.

Turning to this clone: Its specificity is not known.

The TCR was taken from a male donor in good health and CMV-seropositive. The sequenced sample was PBMCs. This sequence joins TRBV28 and TRBJ1-5; D is perhaps TRBD1 (5 bases). In DNA, the CDR3 is TGTGCCAGCAGTTACCGGTCCCGGGGGGGACCCAATCAGCCCCAGCATTTT. Translation gives CASSYRSRGGPNQPQHF. Variable domain in full (rest from reference TRBV28 and TRBJ1-5): DVKVTQSSRYLVKRTGEKVFLECVQDMDHENMFWYRQDPGLGLRLIYFSYDVKMKEKGDIPEGYSVSREKKERFSLILESASTNQTSMYLCASSYRSRGGPNQPQHFGDGTRLSIL.